This T cell receptor (beta chain) was identified during a study of blood T cells in healthy people across ages. Study details: About one barcoded beta molecule was captured per two T cells (by template switching).

This clonotype was seen a few times. Caucasian individuals from Russia who were healthy and aged about 6 to 95 acted as donors. The authors ran a second PCR of roughly 6 to 11 cycles using a sample-barcoded 5' primer and a J-beta primer mix. TCRdb independently ran MiXCR on the 5' RACE reads; one entry per CDR3 protein. Here the sample spans roughly 1.9 million distinct CDR3 sequences, roughly two fifths being singletons. In germline, CDR1 is SGHRS, CDR2 YFSETQ. The CDR3 covers 15 residues. Trimming left V 0 bases short and J 4 bases short, with 10 bases between. The source material was blood. The sequence was obtained from a human donor in good health. The chain couples TRBV5-1 to TRBJ2-2; D call uncertain. This CDR3 is CASSLAPSPTGELFF. The CDR3 coding sequence is TGCGCCAGCAGCTTGGCTCCTTCCCCCACCGGGGAGCTGTTTTTT. Using reference TRBV5-1 and TRBJ2-2 for the parts outside the CDR3, the full variable domain is KAGVTQTPRYLIKTRGQQVTLSCSPISGHRSVSWYQQTPGQGLQFLFEYFSETQRNKGNFPGRFSGRQFSNSRSEMNVSTLELGDSALYLCASSLAPSPTGELFFGEGSRLTVL.